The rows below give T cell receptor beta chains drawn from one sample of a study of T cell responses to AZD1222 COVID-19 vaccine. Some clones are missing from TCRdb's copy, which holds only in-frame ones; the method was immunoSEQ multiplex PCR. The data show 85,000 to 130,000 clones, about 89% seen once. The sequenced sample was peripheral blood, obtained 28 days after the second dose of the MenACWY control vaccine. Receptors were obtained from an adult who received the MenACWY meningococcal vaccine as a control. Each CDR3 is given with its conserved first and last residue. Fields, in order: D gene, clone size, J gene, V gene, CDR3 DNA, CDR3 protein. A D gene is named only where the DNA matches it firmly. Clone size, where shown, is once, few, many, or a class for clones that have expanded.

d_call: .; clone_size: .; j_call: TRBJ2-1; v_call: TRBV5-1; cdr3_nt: TGCGCCAGCAGCTTGGGGCAGGGGGGAACCTACAATGAGCAGTTCTTC; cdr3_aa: CASSLGQGGTYNEQFF
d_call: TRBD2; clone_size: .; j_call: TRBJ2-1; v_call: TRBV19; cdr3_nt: TGTGCCAGTAGTATACCCAGCGGGGGCCCGGGCACTGAGCAGTTCTTC; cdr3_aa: CASSIPSGGPGTEQFF
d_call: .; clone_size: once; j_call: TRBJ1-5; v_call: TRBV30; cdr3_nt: TGTGCCTGGAGTACCCGGTCAGGGAGTCAGCCCCAGCATTTT; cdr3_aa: CAWSTRSGSQPQHF
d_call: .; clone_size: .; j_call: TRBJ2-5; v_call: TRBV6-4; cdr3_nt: TGTGCCAGCACCCGCCTGGCAGAAGAGACCCAGTACTTC; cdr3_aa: CASTRLAEETQYF
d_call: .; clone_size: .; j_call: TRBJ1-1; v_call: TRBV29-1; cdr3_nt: TGCAGCGTTGTCGGTAGCATGAACACTGAAGCTTTCTTT; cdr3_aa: CSVVGSMNTEAFF
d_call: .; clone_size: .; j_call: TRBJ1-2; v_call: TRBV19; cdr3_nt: TGTGCCAGTAGGAAGACAGGAGGGCGAGGCTACACCTTC; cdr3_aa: CASRKTGGRGYTF
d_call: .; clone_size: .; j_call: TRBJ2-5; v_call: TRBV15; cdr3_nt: TGTGCCACCAGCAGAGATCTCAGGGGGGGAGAGACCCAGTACTTC; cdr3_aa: CATSRDLRGGETQYF
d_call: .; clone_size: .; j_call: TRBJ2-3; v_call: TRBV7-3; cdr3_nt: TGTGCCAGCAGCTTATCGAAGGTAGATACGCAGTATTTT; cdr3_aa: CASSLSKVDTQYF
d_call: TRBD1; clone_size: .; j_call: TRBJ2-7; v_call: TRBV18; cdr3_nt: TGTGCCAGCTCACCACGACAGGGCAGCCCCTACGAGCAGTACTTC; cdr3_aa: CASSPRQGSPYEQYF
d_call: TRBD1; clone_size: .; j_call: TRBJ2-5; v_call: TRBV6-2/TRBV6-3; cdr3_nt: TGTGCCAGCAGTTACCCGGGACAGGCCCAAGAGACCCAGTACTTC; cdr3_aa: CASSYPGQAQETQYF
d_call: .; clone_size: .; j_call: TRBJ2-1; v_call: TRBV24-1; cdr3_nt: TGTGCCACCAGTGAACCCCCGCAGAGCCAGGCGCTGTTCTTC; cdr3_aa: CATSEPPQSQALFF
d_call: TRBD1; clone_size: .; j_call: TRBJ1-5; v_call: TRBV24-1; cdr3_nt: TGTGCCACCCCGACAGGGAGCAATCAGCCCCAGCATTTT; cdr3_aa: CATPTGSNQPQHF
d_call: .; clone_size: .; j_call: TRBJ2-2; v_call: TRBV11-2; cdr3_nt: TGTGCCAGCAGACAAAGGGTCGCCCACACCGGGGAGCTGTTTTTT; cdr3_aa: CASRQRVAHTGELFF
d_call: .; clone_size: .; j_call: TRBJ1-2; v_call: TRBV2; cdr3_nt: TGTGCCAGCAGTGGGAGGAAGCAGGGAGACTATGGCTACACCTTC; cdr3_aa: CASSGRKQGDYGYTF
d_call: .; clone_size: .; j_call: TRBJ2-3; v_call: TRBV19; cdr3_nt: TGTGCCAGTAGTTCCCTGCGGGCCGAAAAACCCTCTTATACGCAGTATTTT; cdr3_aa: CASSSLRAEKPSYTQYF
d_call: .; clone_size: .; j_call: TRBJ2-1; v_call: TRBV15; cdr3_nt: TGTGCCACCAGCAGAGGTGCGCGCTCCTACAATGAGCAGTTCTTC; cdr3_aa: CATSRGARSYNEQFF
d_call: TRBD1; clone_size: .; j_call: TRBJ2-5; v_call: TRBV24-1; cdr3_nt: TGTGCCACCAGTGATCCACAGGGGATCCAAGAGACCCAGTACTTC; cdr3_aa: CATSDPQGIQETQYF
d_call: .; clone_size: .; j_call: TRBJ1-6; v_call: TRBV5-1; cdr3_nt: TGCGCCAGCAGCTTGGGGGTCAGGGACGCAAATTCACCCCTCCACTTT; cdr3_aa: CASSLGVRDANSPLHF
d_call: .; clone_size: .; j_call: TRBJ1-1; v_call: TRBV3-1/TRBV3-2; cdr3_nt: TGTGCCAGCAGCCGGACAGCGAGGAACACTGAAGCTTTCTTT; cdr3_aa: CASSRTARNTEAFF
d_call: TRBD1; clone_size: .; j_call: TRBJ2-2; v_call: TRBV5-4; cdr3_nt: TGTGCCAGCAGCCAACGGACAGGGGAGAAGGGGGAGCTGTTTTTT; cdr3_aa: CASSQRTGEKGELFF
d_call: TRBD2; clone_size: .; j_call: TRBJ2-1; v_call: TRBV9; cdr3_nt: TGTGCCAGCAGCCCCGGTGGACTAGTAGGTCGTAATGAGCAGTTCTTC; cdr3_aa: CASSPGGLVGRNEQFF
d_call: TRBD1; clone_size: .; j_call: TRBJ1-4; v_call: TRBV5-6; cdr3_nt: TGTGCCAGCAGCTACCCAACAGGGGCTAATGAAAAACTGTTTTTT; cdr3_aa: CASSYPTGANEKLFF
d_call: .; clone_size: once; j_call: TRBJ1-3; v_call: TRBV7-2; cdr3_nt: TGTGCCAGCAGCCGGCCCGTGTGGCAAGTGGAGCTCTCTGGAAACACCATATATTTT; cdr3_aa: CASSRPVWQVELSGNTIYF
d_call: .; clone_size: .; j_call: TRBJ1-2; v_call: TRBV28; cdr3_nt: TGTGCCAGCAGTATAAGCAGGGTAGGCGGCTACACCTTC; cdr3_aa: CASSISRVGGYTF
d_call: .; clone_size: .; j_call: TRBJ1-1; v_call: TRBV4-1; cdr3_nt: TGCGCCAGCAGTCTGGCGGGGCCCGACACTGAAGCTTTCTTT; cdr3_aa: CASSLAGPDTEAFF
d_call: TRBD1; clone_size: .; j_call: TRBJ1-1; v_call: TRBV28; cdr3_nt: TGTGCCAGCACAGGGGGGCGGATGAACACTGAAGCTTTCTTT; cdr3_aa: CASTGGRMNTEAFF
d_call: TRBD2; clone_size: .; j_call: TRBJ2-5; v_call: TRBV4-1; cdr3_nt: TGCGCCAGCAGCCAAGGAACTAGCGGGTGGGAGACCCAGTACTTC; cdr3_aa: CASSQGTSGWETQYF
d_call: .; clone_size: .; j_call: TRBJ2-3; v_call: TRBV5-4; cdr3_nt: TGTGCCAGCAGCCACCCCGAGAACACGGCAGATACGCAGTATTTT; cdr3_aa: CASSHPENTADTQYF
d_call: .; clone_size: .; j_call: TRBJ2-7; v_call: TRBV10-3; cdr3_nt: TGTGCCATCAGTGAATTAGGCAGGTCCTACGAGCAGTACTTC; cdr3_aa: CAISELGRSYEQYF
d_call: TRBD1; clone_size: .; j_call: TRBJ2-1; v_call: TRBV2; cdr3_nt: TGTGCCAGCAAGGACAGGTCTTACTACAATGAGCAGTTCTTC; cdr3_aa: CASKDRSYYNEQFF
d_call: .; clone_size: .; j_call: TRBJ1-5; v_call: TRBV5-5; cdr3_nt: TGTGCCAGCAGCCCCAGGCGGTCACAATATCAGCCCCAGCATTTT; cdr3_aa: CASSPRRSQYQPQHF
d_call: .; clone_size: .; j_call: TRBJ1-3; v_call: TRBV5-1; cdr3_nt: TGCGCCAGCAGCTTCGACAGCTACTCTGGAAACACCATATATTTT; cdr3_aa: CASSFDSYSGNTIYF
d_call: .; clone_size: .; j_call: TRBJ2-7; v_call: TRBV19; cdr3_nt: TGTGCCAGTAGTATTTCGTCCGGTTACGAGCAGTACTTC; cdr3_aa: CASSISSGYEQYF
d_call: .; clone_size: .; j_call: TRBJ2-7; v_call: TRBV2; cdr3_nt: TGTGCCAGCACGCGGGAAAACTACGAGCAGTACTTC; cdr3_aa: CASTRENYEQYF
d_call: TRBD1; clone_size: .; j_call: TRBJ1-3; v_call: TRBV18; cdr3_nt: TGTGCCAGCTCGCCAGGGGGTTTCTCTGGAAACACCATATATTTT; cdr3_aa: CASSPGGFSGNTIYF
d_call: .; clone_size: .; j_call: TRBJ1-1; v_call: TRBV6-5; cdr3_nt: TGTGCCAGCAGAAGGGGGAGGGTCACTGAAGCTTTCTTT; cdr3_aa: CASRRGRVTEAFF
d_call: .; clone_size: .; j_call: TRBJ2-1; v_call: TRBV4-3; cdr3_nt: TGCGCCAGCAGCCAAGACTTCGGTAGGGGGACCCAGTTCTTC; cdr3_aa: CASSQDFGRGTQFF
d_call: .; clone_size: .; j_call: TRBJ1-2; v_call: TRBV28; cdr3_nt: TGTGCCAGCAGTCCAAGGGGGGCCGGCTATGGCTACACCTTC; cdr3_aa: CASSPRGAGYGYTF
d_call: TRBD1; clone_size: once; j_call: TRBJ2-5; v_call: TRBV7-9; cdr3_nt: TGTGCCAGCAGCTTAGGACAGGGGGTCGAGACCCAGTACTTC; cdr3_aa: CASSLGQGVETQYF